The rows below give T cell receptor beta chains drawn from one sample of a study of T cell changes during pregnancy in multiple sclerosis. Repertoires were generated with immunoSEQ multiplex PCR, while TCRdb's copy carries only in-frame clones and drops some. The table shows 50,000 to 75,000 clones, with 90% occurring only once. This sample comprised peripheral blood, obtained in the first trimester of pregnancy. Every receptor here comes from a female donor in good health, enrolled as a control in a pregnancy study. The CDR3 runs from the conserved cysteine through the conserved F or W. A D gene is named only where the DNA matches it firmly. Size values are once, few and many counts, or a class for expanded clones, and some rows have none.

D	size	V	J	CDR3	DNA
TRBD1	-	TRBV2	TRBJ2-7	CASTWDRGIYEQYF	TGTGCCAGCACGTGGGACAGGGGAATCTACGAGCAGTACTTC
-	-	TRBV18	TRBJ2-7	CASSPPDNYEQYF	TGTGCCAGCTCACCACCGGACAACTACGAGCAGTACTTC
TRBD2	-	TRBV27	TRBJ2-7	CASSRLAGSYEQYF	TGTGCCAGCAGCCGACTAGCGGGATCCTACGAGCAGTACTTC
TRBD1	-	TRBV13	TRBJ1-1	CASSLGQAPMNTEAFF	TGTGCCAGCAGCTTGGGACAGGCTCCCATGAACACTGAAGCTTTCTTT
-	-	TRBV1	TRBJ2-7	CTSSQDRESKGEQYF	TGCACCAGCAGCCAGGACCGGGAGTCGAAGGGCGAGCAGTACTTC
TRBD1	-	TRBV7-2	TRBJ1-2	CASSLSQGAYGYTF	TGTGCCAGCAGCTTATCACAGGGGGCGTATGGCTACACCTTC
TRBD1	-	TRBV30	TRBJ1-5	CAWSIAGGLNNQPQHF	TGTGCCTGGAGCATCGCAGGGGGCTTGAACAATCAGCCCCAGCATTTT
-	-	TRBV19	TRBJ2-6	CASTVFSGANVLTF	TGTGCCAGTACGGTTTTCTCTGGGGCCAACGTCCTGACTTTC
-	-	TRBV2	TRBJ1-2	CASRPGLSNYGYTF	TGTGCCAGCAGGCCGGGACTTTCAAACTATGGCTACACCTTC
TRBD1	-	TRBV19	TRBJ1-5	CASRGTGGLQPQHF	TGTGCCAGTAGGGGGACAGGGGGTTTACAGCCCCAGCATTTT
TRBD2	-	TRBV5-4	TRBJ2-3	CASSWLAGGGADTQYF	TGTGCCAGCAGCTGGCTAGCGGGAGGTGGGGCAGATACGCAGTATTTT
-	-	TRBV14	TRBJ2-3	CASSVAGGYRTDTQYF	TGTGCCAGCAGTGTAGCAGGAGGGTACCGCACAGATACGCAGTATTTT
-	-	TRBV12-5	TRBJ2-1	CASARTGEAPTGNEQFF	TGTGCTAGTGCCCGAACGGGGGAGGCGCCAACTGGCAATGAGCAGTTCTTC
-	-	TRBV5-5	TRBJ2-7	CASSLAPGLDLEQYF	TGTGCCAGCAGCTTGGCCCCGGGACTCGACCTGGAGCAGTACTTC
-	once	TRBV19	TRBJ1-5	CASGEGPGNPQHF	TGTGCCAGTGGTGAGGGTCCGGGGAATCCCCAGCATTTT
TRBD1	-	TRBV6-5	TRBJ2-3	CASTRQGRTDTQYF	TGTGCCAGCACCCGACAGGGGCGCACAGATACGCAGTATTTT
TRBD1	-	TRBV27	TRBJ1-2	CASNQTGGGYGYTF	TGTGCCAGCAACCAAACAGGGGGCGGCTATGGCTACACCTTC
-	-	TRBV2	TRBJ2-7	CASSIYEQYF	TGTGCCAGCAGCATCTACGAGCAGTACTTC
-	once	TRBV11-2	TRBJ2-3	CASSPFTDTQYF	TGTGCCAGCAGCCCATTCACAGATACGCAGTATTTT
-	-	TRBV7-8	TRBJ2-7	CASSLDGGVGQYF	TGTGCCAGCAGCTTAGACGGTGGAGTGGGGCAGTACTTC
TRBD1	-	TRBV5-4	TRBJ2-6	CASRPGQARTGANVLTF	TGTGCCAGCAGACCGGGACAGGCTAGAACTGGGGCCAACGTCCTGACTTTC
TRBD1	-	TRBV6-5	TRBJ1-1	CASSPWTGATEAFF	TGTGCCAGCAGTCCCTGGACAGGTGCGACTGAAGCTTTCTTT
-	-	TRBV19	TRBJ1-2	CASSSRGGSYGYTF	TGTGCCAGTAGTTCTCGTGGCGGAAGCTATGGCTACACCTTC
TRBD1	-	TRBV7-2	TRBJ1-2	CASSLTGESSYGYTF	TGTGCCAGCAGCTTAACAGGGGAATCTAGCTATGGCTACACCTTC
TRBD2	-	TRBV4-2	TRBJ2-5	CASSPRLAGAQETQYF	TGTGCCAGCAGCCCTCGACTAGCGGGGGCCCAAGAGACCCAGTACTTC
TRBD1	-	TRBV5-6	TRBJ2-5	CASSFGTVQETQYF	TGTGCCAGCAGCTTTGGGACAGTTCAAGAGACCCAGTACTTC
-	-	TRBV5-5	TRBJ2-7	CASSLSIYEQYF	TGTGCCAGCAGCTTGAGCATTTACGAGCAGTACTTC
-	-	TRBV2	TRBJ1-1	CASQRGGGGNTEAFF	TGTGCCTCCCAAAGGGGTGGGGGGGGGAACACTGAAGCTTTCTTT
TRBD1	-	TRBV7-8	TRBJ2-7	CASSLALGQGEYF	TGTGCCAGCAGCCTCGCTCTGGGACAGGGGGAGTACTTC
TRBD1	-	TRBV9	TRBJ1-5	CASSAQGLAPQHF	TGTGCCAGCAGCGCACAGGGGCTCGCTCCCCAGCATTTT
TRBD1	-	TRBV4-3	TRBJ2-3	CASSQSRDRSTDTQYF	TGCGCCAGCAGCCAGTCCCGGGACAGGAGCACAGATACGCAGTATTTT
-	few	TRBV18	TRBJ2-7	CASSPSYSTTSYEQYF	TGTGCCAGCTCACCAAGTTACAGTACGACCTCCTACGAGCAGTACTTC
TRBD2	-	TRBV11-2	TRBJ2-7	CASSPGTSGGQGEQYF	TGTGCCAGCAGCCCCGGGACTAGCGGGGGCCAGGGGGAGCAGTACTTC
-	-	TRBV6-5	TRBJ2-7	CASSYRAGRTSYEQYF	TGTGCCAGCAGTTACAGGGCGGGGAGAACCTCCTACGAGCAGTACTTC
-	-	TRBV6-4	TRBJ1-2	CASSDGGGYYGYTF	TGTGCCAGCAGTGACGGCGGGGGCTACTATGGCTACACCTTC
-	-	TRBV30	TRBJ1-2	CAWSVSENYGYTF	TGTGCCTGGAGTGTATCCGAGAACTATGGCTACACCTTC
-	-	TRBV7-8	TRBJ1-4	CASMRPRGGTNEKLFF	TGTGCCAGCATGCGACCCCGGGGGGGAACTAATGAAAAACTGTTTTTT
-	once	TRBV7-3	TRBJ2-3	CASSSGLFQDTQYF	TGTGCCAGCAGCTCGGGACTTTTTCAAGATACGCAGTATTTT
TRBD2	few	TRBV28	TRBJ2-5	CASGGLAAGETQYF	TGTGCCAGCGGGGGACTAGCGGCCGGGGAGACCCAGTACTTC
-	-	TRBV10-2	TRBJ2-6	CASRRADGSGANVLTF	TGCGCCAGCAGGCGAGCGGACGGCTCTGGGGCCAACGTCCTGACTTTC
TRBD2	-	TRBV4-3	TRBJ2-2	CASSAGLAGPNTGELFF	TGCGCCAGCAGCGCGGGACTAGCGGGTCCGAACACCGGGGAGCTGTTTTTT
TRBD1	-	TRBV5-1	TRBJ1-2	CASSSDRGDYGYTF	TGCGCCAGCAGCTCCGACAGGGGGGACTATGGCTACACCTTC
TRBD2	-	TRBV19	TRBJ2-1	CASSTYPSLAGGASEQFF	TGTGCCAGTAGTACCTACCCCTCCCTAGCGGGAGGGGCGAGTGAGCAGTTCTTC
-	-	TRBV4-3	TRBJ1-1	CASSQVRRGFTEAFF	TGCGCCAGCAGCCAAGTTCGGCGGGGTTTCACTGAAGCTTTCTTT
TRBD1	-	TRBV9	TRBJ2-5	CASSADRGGETQYF	TGTGCCAGCAGCGCCGACAGGGGGGGAGAGACCCAGTACTTC
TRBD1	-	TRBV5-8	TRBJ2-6	CASSYWTGGPSGANVLTF	TGTGCCAGCAGCTACTGGACAGGGGGACCCTCTGGGGCCAACGTCCTGACTTTC